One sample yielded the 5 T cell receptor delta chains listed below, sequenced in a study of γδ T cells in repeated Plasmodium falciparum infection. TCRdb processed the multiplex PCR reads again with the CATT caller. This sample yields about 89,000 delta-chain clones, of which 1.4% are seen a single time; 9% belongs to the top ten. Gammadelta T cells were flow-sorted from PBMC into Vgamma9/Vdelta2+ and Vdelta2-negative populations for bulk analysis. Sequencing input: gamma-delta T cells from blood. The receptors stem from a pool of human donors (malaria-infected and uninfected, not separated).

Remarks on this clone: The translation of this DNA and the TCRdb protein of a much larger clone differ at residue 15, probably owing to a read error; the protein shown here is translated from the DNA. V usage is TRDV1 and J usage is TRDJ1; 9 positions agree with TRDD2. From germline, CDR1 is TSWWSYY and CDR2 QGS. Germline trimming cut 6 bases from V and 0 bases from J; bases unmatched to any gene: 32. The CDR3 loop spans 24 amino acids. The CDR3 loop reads CALGAFLRLYWGPPEGVYTDKLIF. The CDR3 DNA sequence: TGTGCTCTTGGAGCCTTCCTACGTCTGTACTGGGGACCCCCTGAGGGTGTGTACACCGATAAACTCATCTTT.

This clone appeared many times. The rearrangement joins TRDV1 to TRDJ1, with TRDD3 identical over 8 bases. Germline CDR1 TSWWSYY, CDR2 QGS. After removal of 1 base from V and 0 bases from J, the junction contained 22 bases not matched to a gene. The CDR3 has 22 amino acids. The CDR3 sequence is CALGEPRPTQGIPLKYTDKLIF. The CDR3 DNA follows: TGTGCTCTTGGGGAACCGAGACCTACCCAGGGGATACCGCTCAAGTACACCGATAAACTCATCTTT.

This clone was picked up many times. The CDR3 DNA follows: TGTGCTCTTGGGGACATAGCTCCGGAGTACTGGGGTCCCGTCTACACCGATAAACTCATCTTT. The encoded protein is CALGDIAPEYWGPVYTDKLIF. The chain has TRDV1 and TRDJ1; TRDD3 aligns across 7 bases. CDR3 size: 21 residues. V lost 3 bases and J lost 0; bases outside the gene matches: 22. Germline V lookup: CDR1 TSWWSYY, CDR2 QGS.

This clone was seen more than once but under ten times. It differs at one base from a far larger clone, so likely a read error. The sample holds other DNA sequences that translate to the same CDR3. Written as DNA, the CDR3 is TGTGCCTGTGACATCCTCACTGGGGGGCCGTACACCGATAAACTCATCTTT. Residues: CACDILTGGPYTDKLIF. The gene calls are TRDV2 and TRDJ1, with 8 bases identical to TRDD3. The J gene comes from matching the DNA to germline here; TCRdb lacks it. Per germline, CDR1 GEAIGNYY and CDR2 EKD. Trimming took 2 bases from V and 0 from J; bases not matched to a gene: 10. This CDR3 has 17 residues.

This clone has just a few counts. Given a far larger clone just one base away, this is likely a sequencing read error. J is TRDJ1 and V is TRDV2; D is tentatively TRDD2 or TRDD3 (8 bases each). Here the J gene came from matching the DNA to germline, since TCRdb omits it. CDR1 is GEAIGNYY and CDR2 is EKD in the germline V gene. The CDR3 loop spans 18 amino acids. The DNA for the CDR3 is TGCGCCTGTGTCTCTTCCTACCGGGGGATAAGTAACACCGATAAACTCATCTTT. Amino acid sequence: CACVSSYRGISNTDKLIF.